The present entry profiles one T cell receptor beta chain with its context. V lost 6 bases to trimming and J lost 7 bases, with 12 bases between them. CDR3 length: 13 amino acids. Germline V gives CDR1 MNHNS, CDR2 SASEGT. This record comes from a study of shared clonotypes between healthy human individuals. Measured with immunoSEQ multiplex PCR; TCRdb has only the in-frame clones, and not every one. This sample has some 650,000 clones; about 96% occur once, and the top ten carry 0.057%. This receptor was taken from a woman aged 25 to 39 in good health. Specimen: naive CD4+ T cells sorted from blood. Subset given: CD45RA+ positively selected. The chain carries TRBV6-1 and TRBJ1-4; no reliable D call. The CDR3 DNA reads TGTGCCAGCAGGCCCTCACTGAGTGAAAAACTGTTTTTT. Its protein product is CASRPSLSEKLFF.